The TCR beta chain under discussion was sequenced for a study of control samples from healthy donors and cancer patients (dated by TCRdb to about 2020). The library was produced with the immunoSEQ multiplex PCR assay. The table was pulled from immuneACCESS by TCRdb, which kept in-frame rearrangements only. Such tables lose some clones; where checked, under half of the loss comes from unresolved V genes, and the rest has no known cause. The sample includes around 78,000 clones, with around 94% observed a single time. In total, the top ten clones hold approximately 4.8% of the sample. Of note for this clone: What this receptor recognizes is not known. Base qualities are missing; no much larger clone stands one base away.

Unmatched junction bases come to 5, with V trimmed by 6 bases and J by 7 bases. From the cysteine through the phenylalanine, the CDR3 covers 12 amino acids. This entry keeps only the CDR3 DNA: 36 bases, framed from base 1. The germline V gene supplies CDR1 SGHRS and CDR2 YFSETQ. The TCR sequence derives from a woman aged 18-30 years in good health. The chain was built from TRBV5-1 and TRBJ1-1, and 8 junctional nucleotides match TRBD1. Material: blood. The CDR3 corresponds to CASKGQGVEAFF. In nucleotides, the sequence is TGCGCCAGCAAAGGACAGGGTGTTGAAGCTTTCTTT.